This T cell receptor (beta chain) emerged from a study of blood T cell repertoires in COVID-19. Study-wide background: Material from acute and convalescent COVID-19 was sourced from the United States, Italy and Spain. PBMCs, B-cell-depleted T cells, or T cells provided the cDNA or gDNA that made up the material.

As originally analysed: Estimation of nucleated cell counts relied on the amplification of reference gene primers. Sequencing used immunoSEQ multiplex PCR; TCRdb keeps in-frame clones, though not all of them. That table gives V, J and clone size, and the DNA gave D and trimming. The data contain just over 250,000 clones, 80% to 90% of them singletons. CDR1 is SGHAT and CDR2 is FQNNGV in the germline V gene. The CDR3 length is 15 residues. Trimming stripped 5 bases from V and 0 bases from J, with 11 bases between. Enrolment of Seattle patients took place during active infection, and they were followed longitudinally.

The origin of this receptor is a woman between 70 and 85 years old with COVID-19, enrolled during active disease. This sequence joins TRBV11-2 and TRBJ1-3; the D gene is possibly TRBD1 (5 bases). The sample consisted of peripheral blood. The CDR3 spells CASSPRQISGNTIYF. DNA for the CDR3: TGTGCCAGCAGCCCTCGACAGATCTCTGGAAACACCATATATTTT.